This T cell receptor (beta chain) was obtained from a study of cytomegalovirus exposure and HLA in healthy donors. Primers for the PCR totalled 60 Vbeta and 13 Jbeta. Method: immunoSEQ multiplex PCR; TCRdb's copy keeps in-frame clones and lacks some. Of under 200,000 clones in the sample, roughly 80% were seen once. With 5 bases removed from V and 1 base from J, the gap between germline ends came to 15 bases. Germline values: CDR1 LNHDA, CDR2 SQIVND (reference sequence). The CDR3 sequence is 16 residues long. Study findings and constraints: Later analysis revealed greater clonal expansion in HLA-associated TCR beta chains than in equally common others. By a later analysis, the bulk of CMV-associated TCR beta chains appeared HLA-restricted. Within an earlier analysis, most TCR beta V segments proved productive either about 87% or about 30% of the time.

Worth noting for this clone: The antigen is unknown.

V is TRBV19 and J is TRBJ1-5; a weak D match, TRBD1 (5 bases). Sequencing was performed on PBMCs. The TCR originated in a woman in her forties in good health and CMV-seropositive. In DNA, the CDR3 is TGTGCCAGTAGTCCACCCGGGGGGTTAAGCAATCAGCCCCAGCATTTT. It translates to CASSPPGGLSNQPQHF. The full variable domain, its missing parts supplied by reference TRBV19 and TRBJ1-5, is DGGITQSPKYLFRKEGQNVTLSCEQNLNHDAMYWYRQDPGQGLRLIYYSQIVNDFQKGDIAEGYSVSREKKESFPLTVTSAQKNPTAFYLCASSPPGGLSNQPQHFGDGTRLSIL.